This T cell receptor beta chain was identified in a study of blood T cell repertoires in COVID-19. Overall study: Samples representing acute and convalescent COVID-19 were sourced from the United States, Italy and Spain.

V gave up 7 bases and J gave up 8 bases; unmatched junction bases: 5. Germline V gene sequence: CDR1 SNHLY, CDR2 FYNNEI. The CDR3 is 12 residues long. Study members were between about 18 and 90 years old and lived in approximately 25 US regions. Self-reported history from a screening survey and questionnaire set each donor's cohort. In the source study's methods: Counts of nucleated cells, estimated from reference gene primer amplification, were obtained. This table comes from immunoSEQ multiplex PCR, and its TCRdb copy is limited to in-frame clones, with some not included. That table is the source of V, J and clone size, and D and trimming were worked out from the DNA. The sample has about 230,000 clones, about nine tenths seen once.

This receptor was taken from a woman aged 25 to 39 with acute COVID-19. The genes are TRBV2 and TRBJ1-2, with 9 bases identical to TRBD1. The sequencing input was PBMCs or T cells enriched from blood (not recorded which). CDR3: CASKGQGGGYTF. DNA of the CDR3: TGTGCCAGCAAGGGACAGGGAGGAGGCTACACCTTC.